The present T cell receptor (beta chain) was sequenced within a study of blood T cell repertoires in COVID-19. Background on the study: From the United States, Italy and Spain came samples of acute and convalescent COVID-19.

The repertoire was sequenced with immunoSEQ multiplex PCR; TCRdb's copy has only in-frame clones and lacks some. The sample has approximately 250,000 clones, 90% seen once; the top ten hold about 4%. The CDR3 covers 12 residues. Germline assignment: CDR1 GTSNPN and CDR2 SVGIG (reference sequence). V was trimmed by 2 bases and J by 2 bases, leaving 7 bases between them. The receptor was derived from a woman younger than 45 with acute COVID-19. The V gene is TRBV30, the J gene TRBJ2-7; TRBD1 is a possible D gene (6 bases). Sequencing used PBMCs or T cells enriched from blood (not recorded which). CDR3 loop: CAWSTGTYEQYF. The CDR3 nucleotides read TGTGCCTGGAGTACAGGGACCTACGAGCAGTACTTC.